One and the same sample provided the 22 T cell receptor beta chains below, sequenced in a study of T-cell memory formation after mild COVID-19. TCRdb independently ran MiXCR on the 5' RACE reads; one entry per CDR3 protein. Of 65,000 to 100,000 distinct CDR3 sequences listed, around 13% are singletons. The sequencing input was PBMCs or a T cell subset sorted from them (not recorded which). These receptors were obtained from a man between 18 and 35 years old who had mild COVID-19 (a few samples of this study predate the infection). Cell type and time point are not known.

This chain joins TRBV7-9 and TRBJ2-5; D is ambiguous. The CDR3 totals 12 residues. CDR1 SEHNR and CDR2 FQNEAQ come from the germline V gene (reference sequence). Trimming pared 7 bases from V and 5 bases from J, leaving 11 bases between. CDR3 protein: CASTQFLETQYF. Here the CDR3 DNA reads TGTGCCAGCACCCAATTTCTCGAGACCCAGTACTTC.

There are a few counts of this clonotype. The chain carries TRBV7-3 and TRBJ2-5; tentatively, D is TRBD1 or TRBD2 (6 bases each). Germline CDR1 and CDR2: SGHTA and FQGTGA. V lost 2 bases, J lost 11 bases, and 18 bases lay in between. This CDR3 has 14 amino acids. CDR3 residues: CASSLLPSPGAQYF. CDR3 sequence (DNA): TGTGCCAGCAGCTTACTTCCCAGCCCGGGGGCACAGTACTTC.

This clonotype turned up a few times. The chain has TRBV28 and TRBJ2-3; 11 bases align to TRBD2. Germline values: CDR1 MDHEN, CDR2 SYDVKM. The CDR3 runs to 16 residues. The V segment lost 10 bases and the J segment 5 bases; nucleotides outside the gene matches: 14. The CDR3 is CATQAGSGGAQDTQYF. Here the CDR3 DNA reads TGTGCCACCCAGGCCGGTAGCGGGGGGGCCCAAGATACGCAGTATTTT.

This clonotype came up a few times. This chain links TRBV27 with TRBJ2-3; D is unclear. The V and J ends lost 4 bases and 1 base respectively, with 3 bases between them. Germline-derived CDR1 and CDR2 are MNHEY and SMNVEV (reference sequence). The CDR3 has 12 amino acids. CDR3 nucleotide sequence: TGTGCCAGCAGTTGCCGCACAGATACGCAGTATTTT. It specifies CASSCRTDTQYF.

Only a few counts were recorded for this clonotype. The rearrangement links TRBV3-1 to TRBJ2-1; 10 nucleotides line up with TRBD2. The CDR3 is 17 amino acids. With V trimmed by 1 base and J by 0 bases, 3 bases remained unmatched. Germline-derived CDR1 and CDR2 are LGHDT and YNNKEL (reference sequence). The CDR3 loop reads CASSQVAGGPSYNEQFF. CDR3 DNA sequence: TGTGCCAGCAGCCAAGTAGCGGGGGGACCCTCCTACAATGAGCAGTTCTTC.

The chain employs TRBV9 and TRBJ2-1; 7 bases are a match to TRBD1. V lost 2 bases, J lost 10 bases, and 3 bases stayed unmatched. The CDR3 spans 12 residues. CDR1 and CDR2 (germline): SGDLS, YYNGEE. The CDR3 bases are TGTGCCAGCAGCGTCCAGGACAGGGAGCAGTTCTTC. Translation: CASSVQDREQFF.

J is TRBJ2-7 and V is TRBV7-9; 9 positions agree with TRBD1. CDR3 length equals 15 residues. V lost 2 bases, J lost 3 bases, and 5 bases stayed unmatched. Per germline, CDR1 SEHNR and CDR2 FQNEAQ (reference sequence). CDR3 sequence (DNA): TGTGCCAGCAGCTTAAGAGGACAGGGGTTCTACGAGCAGTACTTC. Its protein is CASSLRGQGFYEQYF.

The CDR3 DNA reads TGTGCCAGTAGACCCGGGGGGACCTACAATGAGCAGTTCTTC. Translation gives CASRPGGTYNEQFF. This chain joins TRBV19 and TRBJ2-1; TRBD2 aligns across 7 bases. Per the germline V gene, CDR1 is LNHDA and CDR2 is SQIVND (reference sequence). The ends lost 6 bases at V and 2 bases at J; junction bases unmatched: 4. CDR3 length: 14 residues. Combining the CDR3 with reference TRBV19 and TRBJ2-1 gives the whole variable domain DGGITQSPKYLFRKEGQNVTLSCEQNLNHDAMYWYRQDPGQGLRLIYYSQIVNDFQKGDIAEGYSVSREKKESFPLTVTSAQKNPTAFYLCASRPGGTYNEQFFGPGTRLTVL.

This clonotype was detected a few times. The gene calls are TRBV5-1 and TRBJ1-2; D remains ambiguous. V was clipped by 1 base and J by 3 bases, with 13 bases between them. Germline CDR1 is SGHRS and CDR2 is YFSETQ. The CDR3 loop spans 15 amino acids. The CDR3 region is CASSLYQTRHYGYTF. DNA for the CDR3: TGCGCCAGCAGCTTGTATCAGACTAGACACTATGGCTACACCTTC.

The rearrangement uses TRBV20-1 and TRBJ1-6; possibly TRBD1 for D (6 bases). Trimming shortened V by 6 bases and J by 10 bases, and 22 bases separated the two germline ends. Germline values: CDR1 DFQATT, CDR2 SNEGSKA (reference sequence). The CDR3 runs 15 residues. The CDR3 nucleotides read TGCAGTGCAATCAGTGGTGGGGGCGAAAAGTCACCCCTCCACTTT. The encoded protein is CSAISGGGEKSPLHF.

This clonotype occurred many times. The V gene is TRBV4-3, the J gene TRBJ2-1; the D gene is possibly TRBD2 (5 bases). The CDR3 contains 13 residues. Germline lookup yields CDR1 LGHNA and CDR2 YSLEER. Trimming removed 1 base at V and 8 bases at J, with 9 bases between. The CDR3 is CASSQVGRDEQFF. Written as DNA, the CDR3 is TGCGCCAGCAGCCAAGTAGGGCGGGATGAGCAGTTCTTC.

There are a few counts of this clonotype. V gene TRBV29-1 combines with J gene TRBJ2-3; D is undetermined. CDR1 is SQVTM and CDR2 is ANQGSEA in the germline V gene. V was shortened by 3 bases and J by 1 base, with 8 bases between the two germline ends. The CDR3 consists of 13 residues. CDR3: CSVDGVGTDTQYF. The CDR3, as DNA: TGCAGCGTTGATGGCGTTGGCACAGATACGCAGTATTTT.

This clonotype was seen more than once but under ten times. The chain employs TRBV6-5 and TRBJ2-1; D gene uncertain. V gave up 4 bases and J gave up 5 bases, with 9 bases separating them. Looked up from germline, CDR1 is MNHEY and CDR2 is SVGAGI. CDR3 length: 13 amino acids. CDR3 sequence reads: CASSSAKHNEQFF. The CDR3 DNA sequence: TGTGCCAGCAGTTCCGCTAAACACAATGAGCAGTTCTTC.

CDR3: CASIGGMNTEAFF. CDR3 coding DNA: TGTGCCAGCATCGGTGGGATGAACACTGAAGCTTTCTTT. The chain carries TRBV6-2 or TRBV6-3 and TRBJ1-1, with no clear D. The CDR3 consists of 13 residues. With 7 bases removed from V and 0 bases from J, the gap between germline ends came to 9 bases. Germline assignment: CDR1 MNHEY and CDR2 SVGEGT.

CDR3 sequence: CASSSMDRASNEQFF. The CDR3 nucleotides are TGTGCCAGCAGCTCCATGGACAGGGCCTCCAATGAGCAGTTCTTC. This chain links TRBV7-2 with TRBJ2-1; 8 positions agree with TRBD1. CDR1 and CDR2 from the germline V gene are SGHTA and FQGNSA. With 4 bases clipped from V and 6 bases from J, the junction kept 8 bases outside the gene matches. CDR3 length: 15 amino acids.

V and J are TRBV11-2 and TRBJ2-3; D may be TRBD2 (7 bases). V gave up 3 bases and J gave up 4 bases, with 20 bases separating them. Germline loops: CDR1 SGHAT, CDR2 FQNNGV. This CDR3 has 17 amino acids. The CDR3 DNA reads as TGTGCCAGCAGCTTGGAACCGGGGGCGGGGGTCGCAGATACGCAGTATTTT. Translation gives CASSLEPGAGVADTQYF.

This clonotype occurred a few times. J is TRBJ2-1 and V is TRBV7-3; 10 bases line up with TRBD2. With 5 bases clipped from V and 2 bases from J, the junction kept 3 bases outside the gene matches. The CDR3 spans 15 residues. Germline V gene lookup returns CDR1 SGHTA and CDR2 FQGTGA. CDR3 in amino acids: CASSLLAGPYNEQFF. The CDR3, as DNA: TGTGCCAGCAGCCTACTAGCGGGGCCCTACAATGAGCAGTTCTTC.

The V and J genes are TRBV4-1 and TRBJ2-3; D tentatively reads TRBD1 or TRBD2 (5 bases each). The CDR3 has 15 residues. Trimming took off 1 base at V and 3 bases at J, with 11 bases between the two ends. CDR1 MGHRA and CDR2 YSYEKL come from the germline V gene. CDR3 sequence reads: CASSQAGTGTDTQYF. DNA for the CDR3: TGCGCCAGCAGCCAAGCTGGGACCGGGACAGATACGCAGTATTTT.

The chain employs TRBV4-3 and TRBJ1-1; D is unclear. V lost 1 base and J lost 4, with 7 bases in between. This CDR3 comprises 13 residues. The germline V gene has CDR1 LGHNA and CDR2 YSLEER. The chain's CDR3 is CASSQGWGTEAFF. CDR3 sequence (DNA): TGCGCCAGCAGCCAAGGGTGGGGCACTGAAGCTTTCTTT.

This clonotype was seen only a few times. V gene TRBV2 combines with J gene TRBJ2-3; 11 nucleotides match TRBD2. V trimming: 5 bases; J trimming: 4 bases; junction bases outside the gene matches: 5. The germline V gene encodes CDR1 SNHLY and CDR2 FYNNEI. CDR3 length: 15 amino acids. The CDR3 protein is CASSYSGGAADTQYF. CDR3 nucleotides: TGTGCCAGCAGTTATAGCGGGGGGGCCGCAGATACGCAGTATTTT.

The CDR3 here is CASSVKFGPSTDTQYF. Written as DNA, the CDR3 is TGTGCCAGCAGCGTCAAGTTTGGGCCTAGCACAGATACGCAGTATTTT. This chain uses TRBV9 with TRBJ2-3; D call uncertain. Between the trimmed V and J ends, which lost 2 bases and 0 bases, there was a span of 13 bases. CDR1 is SGDLS, CDR2 YYNGEE, per germline. The CDR3 spans 16 residues.

The CDR3 loop reads CASSSGQGNGYTF. DNA for the CDR3: TGTGCCAGCAGCTCAGGACAGGGAAATGGCTACACCTTC. This chain uses TRBV7-9 with TRBJ1-2; TRBD1 agrees at 8 bases. V shed 4 bases and J 6 bases; nucleotides not matched to a gene: 4. The CDR3 sequence is 13 residues long. From germline, CDR1 is SEHNR and CDR2 FQNEAQ (reference sequence).